This T cell receptor (beta chain) is drawn from a study of cytomegalovirus exposure and HLA in healthy donors. Regarding the study as a whole: Excluded: some indistinguishable V segments such as TRBV6-2 and TRBV6-3.

CDR1 is SGHDT and CDR2 is YYEEEE in the germline V gene. V shed 3 bases and J 5 bases; nucleotides not matched to a gene: 6. The CDR3 covers 16 residues. The PCR employed 60 Vbeta primers together with 13 Jbeta primers. In the original analysis: Some 10 million of 80 million to 85 million unique TCR beta chains were shared, per a later count. TCRdb's copy holds only in-frame clones and misses some; the assay was immunoSEQ multiplex PCR. V and J calls and clone size are copied from that table; D and trimming were computed from the DNA. The table has roughly 110,000 clones, approximately 80% seen once. This clone occurred a few times. The antigen remains undetermined.

The V gene is TRBV5-6, the J gene TRBJ2-2; TRBD2 agrees at 11 bases. The source is a male donor in good health and CMV-seronegative. Material: PBMCs. CDR3 in DNA: TGTGCCAGCAGCTGGCGTCTAGCGGGGGGTACCGGGGAGCTGTTTTTT. Translating gives CASSWRLAGGTGELFF.